These 15 T cell receptor beta chains came from one sample sequenced in a study of Tregs in tolerant kidney transplant recipients (dated by TCRdb to the late 2010s). The library was prepared using the immunoSEQ multiplex PCR assay. In its TCRdb copy, this immuneACCESS table keeps in-frame sequences only and misses some clones. Where compared with another copy, unresolved V genes explain less than half of these, and the others have no known cause. This sample comprises some 110,000 clones, about 91% of them detected only once. Approximately 0.59% of the sample comes from the top ten. Sequencing was performed on CD4+ T cells from blood. The origin of the receptors is a human donor in good health.

In this sample, this clone turned up once. The chain has TRBV10-1 and TRBJ2-2; the D call may be TRBD1 or TRBD2 (6 bases each). Germline loops: CDR1 WNHNN, CDR2 SYGVQD (reference sequence). This CDR3 comprises 15 residues. The ends were cut back, 5 bases at V and 6 bases at J, with 16 bases in the middle. CDR3 sequence (DNA): TGCGCCAGCAGTCGTGTGCAGGGGAGGTCCGGGGAGCTGTTTTTT. The encoded protein is CASSRVQGRSGELFF.

The rearrangement links TRBV30 to TRBJ1-3; unclear D gene. Germline V gene lookup returns CDR1 GTSNPN and CDR2 SVGIG (reference sequence). The CDR3 spans 12 residues. Trimming pared 2 bases from V and 3 bases from J, leaving 5 bases between. CDR3 sequence reads: CAWSTSGNTIYF. The CDR3 coding sequence is TGTGCCTGGAGTACCAGTGGAAACACCATATATTTT.

The J gene is TRBJ2-4, the V gene TRBV7-6; 9 bases line up with TRBD1. CDR1 and CDR2 from the germline V gene are SGHVS and FNYEAQ. The CDR3 has 17 amino acids. V lost 5 bases and J lost 0; bases outside the gene matches: 8. Here the CDR3 DNA reads TGTGCCAGCAGCCCCGGGACAGGGAGTTTAGCCAAAAACATTCAGTACTTC. This codes for CASSPGTGSLAKNIQYF. The full variable domain, with the rest looked up from reference TRBV7-6 and TRBJ2-4, is GAGVSQSPRYKVTKRGQDVALRCDPISGHVSLYWYRQALGQGPEFLTYFNYEAQQDKSGLPNDRFSAERPEGSISTLTIQRTEQRDSAMYRCASSPGTGSLAKNIQYFGAGTRLSVL.

For the CDR3, the DNA is TGTGCCACCCTAAACAGGTTCACTGAAGCTTTCTTT. Translation gives CATLNRFTEAFF. The V gene is TRBV19, the J gene TRBJ1-1; perhaps TRBD1 as D (5 bases). Germline V gene lookup returns CDR1 LNHDA and CDR2 SQIVND (reference sequence). Trimming left V 10 bases short and J 4 bases short, with 13 bases between. The CDR3 runs to 12 residues.

This clone was detected once. Compared with germline, one end of the junction differs, possibly owing to a read error. This chain connects TRBV7-7 to TRBJ2-3, with 10 bases fitting TRBD2. CDR3 size: 14 residues. CDR1 SSHAT and CDR2 FNYEAQ come from the germline V gene (reference sequence). CDR3 nucleotides: TGTGCTAGCAGCCCTACTGGACTAGCGGACACGCAGTATTTT. Encoded protein: CASSPTGLADTQYF. The full variable domain, in which reference TRBV7-7 and TRBJ2-3 provide the parts outside the CDR3, is GAGVSQSPRYKVTKRGQDVTLRCDPISSHATLYWYQQALGQGPEFLTYFNYEAQPDKSGLPSDRFSAERPEGSISTLTIQRTEQRDSAMYRCASSPTGLADTQYFGPGTRLTVL.

A remark on this clone: This specimen includes other DNA sequences encoding the same CDR3. The chain links TRBV10-1 to TRBJ1-5; D gene unclear. Germline lookup yields CDR1 WNHNN and CDR2 SYGVQD (reference sequence). CDR3 size: 13 residues. Trimming took 4 bases from V and 6 from J, leaving 10 bases between them. The CDR3 protein is CASSAGGSQPQHF. The CDR3, as DNA: TGCGCCAGCAGTGCCGGCGGGAGTCAGCCCCAGCATTTT.

This rearrangement joins TRBV10-2 to TRBJ2-5; D unclear. The CDR3 has 10 residues. Trimming removed 10 bases from V and 3 bases from J, with 6 bases in between. Germline CDR1 reads WSHSY; CDR2 reads SAAADI. This chain's CDR3 is CATSKETQYF. The CDR3 nucleotides are TGCGCCACTTCGAAAGAGACCCAGTACTTC.

The genes are TRBV7-9 and TRBJ2-7; 14 bases are a match to TRBD2. The CDR3 runs to 15 residues. Germline assignment: CDR1 SEHNR and CDR2 FQNEAQ (reference sequence). Losses at the gene ends were 4 bases for V and 9 bases for J; bases not matched to a gene: 8. The CDR3 loop reads CASSSSGTSGSRQYF. CDR3 coding DNA: TGTGCCAGCAGCTCGTCCGGGACTAGCGGGAGTAGGCAGTACTTC.

The chain links TRBV5-1 to TRBJ1-6; D is perhaps TRBD1 (5 bases). CDR3 length: 14 residues. Germline CDR1 and CDR2: SGHRS and YFSETQ. Trimming took 6 bases from V and 7 from J, leaving 14 bases between them. The CDR3 DNA reads TGCGCCAGCATGCCCGGTGGGGGAAATTCACCCCTCCACTTT. It yields the protein CASMPGGGNSPLHF. The whole variable domain, filled in from reference TRBV5-1 and TRBJ1-6, reads KAGVTQTPRYLIKTRGQQVTLSCSPISGHRSVSWYQQTPGQGLQFLFEYFSETQRNKGNFPGRFSGRQFSNSRSEMNVSTLELGDSALYLCASMPGGGNSPLHFGNGTRLTVT.

The V call is TRBV5-1, the J call TRBJ1-1, with TRBD1 matching 8 bases. The V segment lost 4 bases and the J segment 4 bases; nucleotides outside the gene matches: 3. The germline CDR1 and CDR2 sequences are SGHRS and YFSETQ. The CDR3 has 13 residues. In DNA form, the CDR3 reads TGCGCCAGCAGCACAGGACAGGGCACTGAAGCTTTCTTT. Encoded protein: CASSTGQGTEAFF.

This chain connects TRBV4-2 to TRBJ1-5; 9 nucleotides match TRBD1. Germline trimming cut 2 bases from V and 5 bases from J; bases unmatched to any gene: 10. Germline loops: CDR1 LGHNA, CDR2 YNFKEQ. There are 17 residues in the CDR3. The CDR3 loop is CASSQFTGTGFDQPQHF. CDR3 sequence (DNA): TGTGCCAGCAGCCAATTTACCGGGACAGGGTTCGATCAGCCCCAGCATTTT.

The CDR3 DNA reads as TGTGCCAGCAGCGTTCAAACAGCGTCGGAGCAGTACTTC. It codes for CASSVQTASEQYF. The rearrangement joins TRBV9 to TRBJ2-7; no clear D. Germline CDR1 and CDR2: SGDLS and YYNGEE. V gave up 2 bases and J gave up 7 bases, with 13 bases separating them. The CDR3 runs 13 residues.

The rearrangement joins TRBV5-5 to TRBJ1-1; TRBD1 might be the D (5 bases). This CDR3 contains 15 residues. V lost 4 bases to trimming and J lost 6 bases, with 19 bases between them. CDR1 is SGHKS, CDR2 YYEKEE, per germline (reference sequence). CDR3 region: CASSRPGTGRAEAFF. Here the CDR3 DNA reads TGTGCCAGCAGCCGTCCCGGGACCGGGCGGGCTGAAGCTTTCTTT.

The chain employs TRBV29-1 and TRBJ2-7; D unclear. The CDR3 has 12 residues. Germline CDR1 is SQVTM and CDR2 is ANQGSEA. V shed 6 bases and J shed 2 bases, with 11 bases lying between them. As DNA, the CDR3 is TGCAGCGTAGTTCTCTCAGCCTACGAGCAGTACTTC. Protein: CSVVLSAYEQYF.

The rearrangement links TRBV6-6 to TRBJ2-7, with D perhaps TRBD1 (6 bases). Looked up from germline, CDR1 is MNHNY and CDR2 is SVGAGI (reference sequence). Trimming pared 2 bases from V and 3 bases from J, leaving 14 bases between. There are 15 residues in the CDR3. CDR3 loop: CASSYGGPNDYEQYF. The DNA for the CDR3 is TGTGCCAGCAGTTACGGGGGCCCGAACGACTACGAGCAGTACTTC.